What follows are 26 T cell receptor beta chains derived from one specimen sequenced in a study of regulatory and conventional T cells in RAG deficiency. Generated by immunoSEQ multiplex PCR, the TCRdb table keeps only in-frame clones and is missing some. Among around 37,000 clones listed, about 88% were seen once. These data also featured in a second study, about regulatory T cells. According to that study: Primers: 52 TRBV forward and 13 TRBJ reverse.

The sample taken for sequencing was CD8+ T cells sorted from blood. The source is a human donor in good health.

This CDR3 reads CASSQGYSGGGWETQYF. In nucleotides, the CDR3 is TGTGCCAGCAGCCAAGGCTACAGCGGGGGGGGCTGGGAGACCCAGTACTTC. The chain carries TRBV4-2 and TRBJ2-5; 10 bases are shared with TRBD2. The V gene end was trimmed by 1 base and the J gene end by 5 bases; junction bases not matched to a gene: 10. The CDR3 runs 17 residues. CDR1 is LGHNA, CDR2 YNFKEQ, per germline.

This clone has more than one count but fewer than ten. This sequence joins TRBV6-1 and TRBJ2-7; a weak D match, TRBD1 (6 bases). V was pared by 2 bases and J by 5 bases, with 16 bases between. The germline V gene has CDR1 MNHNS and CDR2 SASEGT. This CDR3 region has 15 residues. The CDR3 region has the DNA TGTGCCAGCAGTGAACCGCCAGGGGAGCACGACGAGCAGTACTTC. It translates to CASSEPPGEHDEQYF.

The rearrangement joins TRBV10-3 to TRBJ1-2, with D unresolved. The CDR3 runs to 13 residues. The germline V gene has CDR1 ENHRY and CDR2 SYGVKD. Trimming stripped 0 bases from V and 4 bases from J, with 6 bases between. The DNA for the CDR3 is TGTGCCATCAGTGAGTCGAGCTTCTATGGCTACACCTTC. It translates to CAISESSFYGYTF.

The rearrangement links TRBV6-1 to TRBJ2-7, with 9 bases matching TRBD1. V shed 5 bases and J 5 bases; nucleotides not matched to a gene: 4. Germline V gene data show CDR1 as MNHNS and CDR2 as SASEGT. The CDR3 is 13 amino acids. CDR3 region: CASSWGQGNEQYF. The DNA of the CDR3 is TGTGCCAGCAGTTGGGGACAGGGCAACGAGCAGTACTTC.

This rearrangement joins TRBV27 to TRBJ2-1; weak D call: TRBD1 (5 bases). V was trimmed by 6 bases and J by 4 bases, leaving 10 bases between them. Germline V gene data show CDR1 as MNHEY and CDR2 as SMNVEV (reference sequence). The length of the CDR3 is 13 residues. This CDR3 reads CASSSDRYNEQFF. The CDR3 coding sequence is TGTGCCAGCAGCTCTGACAGATACAATGAGCAGTTCTTC.

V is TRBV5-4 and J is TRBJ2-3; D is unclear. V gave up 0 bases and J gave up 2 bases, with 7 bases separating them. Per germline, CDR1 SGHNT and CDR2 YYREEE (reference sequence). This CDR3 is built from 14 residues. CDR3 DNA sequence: TGTGCCAGCAGCTTGGCGTCCCTCACAGATACGCAGTATTTT. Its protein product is CASSLASLTDTQYF.

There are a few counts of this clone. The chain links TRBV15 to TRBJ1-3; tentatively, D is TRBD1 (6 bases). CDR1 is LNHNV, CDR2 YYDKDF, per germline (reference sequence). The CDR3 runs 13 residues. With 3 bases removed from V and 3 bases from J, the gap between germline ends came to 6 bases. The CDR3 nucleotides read TGTGCCACCAGCAGGGACAGTGGAAACACCATATATTTT. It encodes CATSRDSGNTIYF.

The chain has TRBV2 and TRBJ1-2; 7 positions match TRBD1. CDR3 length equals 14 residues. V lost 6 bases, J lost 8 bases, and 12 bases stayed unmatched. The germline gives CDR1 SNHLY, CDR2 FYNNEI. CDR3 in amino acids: CASSETGTAGGYTF. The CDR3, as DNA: TGTGCCAGCAGCGAAACCGGGACAGCAGGAGGCTACACCTTC.

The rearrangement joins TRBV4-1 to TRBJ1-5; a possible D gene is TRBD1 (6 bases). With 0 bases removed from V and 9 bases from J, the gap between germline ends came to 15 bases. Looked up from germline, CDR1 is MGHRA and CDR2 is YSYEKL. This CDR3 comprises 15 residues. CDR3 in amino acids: CASSQDPGGAWPQHF. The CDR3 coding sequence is TGCGCCAGCAGCCAAGATCCCGGGGGGGCCTGGCCCCAGCATTTT.

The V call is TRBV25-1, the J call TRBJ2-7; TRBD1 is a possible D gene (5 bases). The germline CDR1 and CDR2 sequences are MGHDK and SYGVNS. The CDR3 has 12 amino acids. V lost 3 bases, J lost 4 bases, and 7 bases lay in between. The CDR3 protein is CASSDQGYEQYF. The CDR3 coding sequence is TGTGCCAGCAGTGATCAGGGATACGAGCAGTACTTC.

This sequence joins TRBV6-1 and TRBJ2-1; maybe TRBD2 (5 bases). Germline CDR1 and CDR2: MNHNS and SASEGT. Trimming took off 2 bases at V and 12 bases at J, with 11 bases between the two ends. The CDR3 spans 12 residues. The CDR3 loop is CASSELGDGQFF. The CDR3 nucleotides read TGTGCCAGCAGTGAATTGGGAGACGGGCAGTTCTTC.

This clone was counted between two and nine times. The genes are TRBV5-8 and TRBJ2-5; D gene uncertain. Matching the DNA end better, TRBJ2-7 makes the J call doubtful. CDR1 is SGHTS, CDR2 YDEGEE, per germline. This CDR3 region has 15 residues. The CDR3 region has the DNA TGTGCCAGCAGCTTGGACAGTCAGAGCTCCTACGAGCAGTACTTC. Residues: CASSLDSQSSYEQYF.

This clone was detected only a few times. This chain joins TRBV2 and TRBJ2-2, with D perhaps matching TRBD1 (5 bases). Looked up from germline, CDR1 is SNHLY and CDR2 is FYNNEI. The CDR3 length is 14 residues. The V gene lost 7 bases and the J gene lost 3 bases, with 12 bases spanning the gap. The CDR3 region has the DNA TGTGCCAGCACGGTGAAGGGGTACACCGGGGAGCTGTTTTTT. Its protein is CASTVKGYTGELFF.

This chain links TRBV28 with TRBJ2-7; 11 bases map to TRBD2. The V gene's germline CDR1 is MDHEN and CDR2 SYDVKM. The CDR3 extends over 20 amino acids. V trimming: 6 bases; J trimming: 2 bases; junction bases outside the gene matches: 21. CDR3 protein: CASSYLTGTSGAGDPYEQYF. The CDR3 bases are TGTGCCAGCAGCTATCTAACCGGGACTAGCGGAGCGGGGGACCCCTACGAGCAGTACTTC.

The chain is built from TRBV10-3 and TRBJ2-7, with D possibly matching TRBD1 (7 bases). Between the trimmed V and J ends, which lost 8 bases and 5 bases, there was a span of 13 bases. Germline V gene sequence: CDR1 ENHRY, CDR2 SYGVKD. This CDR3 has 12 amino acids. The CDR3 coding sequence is TGTGCCATCGCGGGACAGAGCGACGAGCAGTACTTC. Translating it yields CAIAGQSDEQYF.

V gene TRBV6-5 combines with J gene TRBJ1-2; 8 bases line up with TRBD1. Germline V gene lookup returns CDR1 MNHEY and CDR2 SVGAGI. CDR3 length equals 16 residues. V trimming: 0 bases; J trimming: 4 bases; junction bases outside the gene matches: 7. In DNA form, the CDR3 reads TGTGCCAGCAGTTACTCTAGTCAGGGGGCATTCTATGGCTACACCTTC. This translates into CASSYSSQGAFYGYTF.

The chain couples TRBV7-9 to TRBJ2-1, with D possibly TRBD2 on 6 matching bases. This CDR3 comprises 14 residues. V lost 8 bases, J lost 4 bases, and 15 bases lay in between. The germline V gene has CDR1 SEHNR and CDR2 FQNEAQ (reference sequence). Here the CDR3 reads CASPASGVYNEQFF. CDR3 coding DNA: TGTGCCAGCCCTGCGTCGGGGGTATACAATGAGCAGTTCTTC.

The CDR3 nucleotides are TGTGCCAGTAGGGGCGGGGACCCCCTTCTAAGCACAGATACGCAGTATTTT. Its translation is CASRGGDPLLSTDTQYF. The chain uses TRBV19 and TRBJ2-3; a possible D gene is TRBD2 (6 bases). The CDR3 has 17 residues. The V gene's germline CDR1 is LNHDA and CDR2 SQIVND (reference sequence). Trimming shortened V by 6 bases and J by 0 bases, and 19 bases separated the two germline ends.

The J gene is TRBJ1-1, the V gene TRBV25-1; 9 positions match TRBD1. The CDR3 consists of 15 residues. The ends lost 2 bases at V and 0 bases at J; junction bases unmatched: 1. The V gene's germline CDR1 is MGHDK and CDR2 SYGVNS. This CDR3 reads CASSEGTGMNTEAFF. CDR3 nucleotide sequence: TGTGCCAGCAGTGAAGGGACAGGGATGAACACTGAAGCTTTCTTT.

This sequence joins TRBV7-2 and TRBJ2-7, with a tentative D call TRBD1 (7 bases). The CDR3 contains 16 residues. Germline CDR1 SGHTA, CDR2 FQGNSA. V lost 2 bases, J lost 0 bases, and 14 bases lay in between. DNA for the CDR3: TGTGCCAGCAGCTTAAGAGGGGGGACAGCCTCCTACGAGCAGTACTTC. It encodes CASSLRGGTASYEQYF.

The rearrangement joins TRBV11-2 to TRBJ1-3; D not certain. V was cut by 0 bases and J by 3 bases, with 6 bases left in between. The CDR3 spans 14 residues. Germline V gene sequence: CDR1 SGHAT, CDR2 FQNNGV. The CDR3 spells CASSLEGFGNTIYF. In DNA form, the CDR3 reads TGTGCCAGCAGCTTAGAGGGTTTTGGAAACACCATATATTTT.

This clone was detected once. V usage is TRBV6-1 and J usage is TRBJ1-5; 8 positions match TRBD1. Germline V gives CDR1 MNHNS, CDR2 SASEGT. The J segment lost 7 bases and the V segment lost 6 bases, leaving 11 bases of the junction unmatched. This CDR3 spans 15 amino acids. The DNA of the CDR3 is TGTGCCAGCAGGCAGAACAGGGGGGTATGGCAGCCCCAGCATTTT. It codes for CASRQNRGVWQPQHF.

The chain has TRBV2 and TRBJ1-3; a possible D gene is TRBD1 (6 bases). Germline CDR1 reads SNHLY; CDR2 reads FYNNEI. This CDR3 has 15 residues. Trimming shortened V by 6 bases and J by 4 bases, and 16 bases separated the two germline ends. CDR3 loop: CASSPRGARGNTIYF. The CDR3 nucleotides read TGTGCCAGCAGCCCGAGGGGGGCGAGAGGAAACACCATATATTTT.

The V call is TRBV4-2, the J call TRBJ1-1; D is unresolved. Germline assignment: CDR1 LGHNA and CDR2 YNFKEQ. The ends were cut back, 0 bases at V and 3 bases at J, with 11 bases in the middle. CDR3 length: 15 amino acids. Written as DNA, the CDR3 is TGTGCCAGCAGCCAAGAGTGGCGAGTCGACACTGAAGCTTTCTTT. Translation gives CASSQEWRVDTEAFF.

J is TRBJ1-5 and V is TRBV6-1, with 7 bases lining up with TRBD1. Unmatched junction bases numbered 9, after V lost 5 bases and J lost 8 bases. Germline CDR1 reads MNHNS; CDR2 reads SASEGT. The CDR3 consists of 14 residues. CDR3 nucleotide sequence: TGTGCCAGCAGTCGAGGACAGGCCTTGGAGCCCCAGCATTTT. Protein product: CASSRGQALEPQHF.

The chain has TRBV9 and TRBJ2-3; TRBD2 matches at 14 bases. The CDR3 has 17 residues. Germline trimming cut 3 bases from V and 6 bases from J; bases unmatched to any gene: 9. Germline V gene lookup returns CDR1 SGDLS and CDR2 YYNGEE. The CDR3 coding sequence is TGTGCCAGCAGCGCGCCGCCGGGACTAGCGGGAGTGGATACGCAGTATTTT. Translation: CASSAPPGLAGVDTQYF.